At least ten counts were recorded for the clone carrying this TCR beta chain. Its cognate antigen is unknown. This sample is drawn from a study of response to subunit inactivated influenza vaccine. Broader study findings: That few new T cells are recruited by each seasonal influenza vaccination was the authors' suggestion.

TCRdb ran MiXCR on the RT-PCR reads and lists one entry per CDR3 protein. The sample yields approximately 500,000 distinct CDR3 sequences, 13% to 15% seen once. The ends were cut back, 2 bases at V and 5 bases at J, with 16 bases in the middle. CDR1 is SGHVS and CDR2 is FQNEAQ in the germline V gene. This CDR3 region has 15 residues. The receptor's source is a man between 45 and 60 years old who received an inactivated influenza vaccine. The specimen comprised PBMCs from blood, sampled 12 days after vaccination. This chain connects TRBV7-8 to TRBJ2-7; D gene unclear. CDR3 protein: CASSLHFVRSNEQYF. CDR3 nucleotide sequence: TGTGCCAGCAGCTTACACTTTGTTCGGTCCAACGAGCAGTACTTC.